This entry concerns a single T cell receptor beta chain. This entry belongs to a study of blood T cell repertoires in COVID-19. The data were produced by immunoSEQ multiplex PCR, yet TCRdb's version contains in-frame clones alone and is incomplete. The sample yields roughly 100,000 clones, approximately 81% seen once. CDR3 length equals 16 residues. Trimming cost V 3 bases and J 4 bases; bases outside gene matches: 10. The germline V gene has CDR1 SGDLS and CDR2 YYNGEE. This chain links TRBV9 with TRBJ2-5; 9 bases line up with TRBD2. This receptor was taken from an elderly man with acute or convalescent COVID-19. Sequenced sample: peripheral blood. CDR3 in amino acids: CASSGLAGGPSETQYF. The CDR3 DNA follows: TGTGCCAGCAGCGGGCTGGCGGGAGGGCCCTCAGAGACCCAGTACTTC.